This T cell receptor (beta chain) was sequenced for a study of Ad26.COV2.S vaccination and SARS-CoV-2 variants (dated by TCRdb to about 2021). Study-wide context: Vaccine-arm donors came from COV1001, a multicentre, randomized, double-blind, placebo-controlled phase I-IIa trial of Ad26.COV2.S in healthy adults. Trial participants were randomized into five groups of five: low-dose or high-dose Ad26.COV2.S given once or twice, or placebo on both occasions. Ad26.COV2.S was given intramuscularly at 5x10^10 or 1x10^11 viral particles, as a single shot or as two shots 56 days apart. The TCR-sequenced set comprised approximately 32 samples: 19 Ad26.COV2.S vaccine recipients, 5 placebo recipients and 8 SARS-CoV-2 convalescent individuals. Investigators remained blinded to trial group allocation during experiments and outcome assessment. TCRbeta repertoire sequencing served as the tool for gauging how specific and how broad the SARS-CoV-2-reactive T cell receptors were following Ad26.COV2.S vaccination. What the authors observed across the whole study: Comparable non-spike TCR breadth was observed between vaccine and placebo recipients, consistent with only spike being contained in the vaccine. Spike-specific TCR breadth was higher in Ad26.COV2.S recipients than in placebo recipients (P = 0.0014). According to the authors, total T cell responses may have been underestimated by the TCR breadth and depth analyses. Comparing responses between vaccine doses or regimens was not something the study was powered to do. Substantial breadth of spike-specific CD8+ and CD4+ T cell responses was reported after vaccination.

The immunoSEQ Assay was the method used to sequence TCRbeta CDR3 regions. After extraction, genomic DNA underwent amplification by bias-controlled multiplex PCR, followed by high-throughput sequencing. The published analysis was carried out like this. To quantify the absolute abundance of each unique TCRbeta CDR3 region, sequences were collapsed and filtered. T cell fraction was estimated by normalization of TCRbeta template counts to usable DNA, with usable DNA being measured through amplification of reference genes present in all nucleated cells. Repertoire TCRs were annotated as SARS-CoV-2-specific when V gene, CDR3 amino acid sequence and J gene were exactly matched to a known reactive TCR set. The reference SARS-CoV-2 TCR set came from MIRA and was filtered for enrichment in COVID-19-positive ImmuneCODE repertoires, removing public or cross-reactive TCRs. Based on the MIRA antigens, annotated TCRs were further analysed at the level of specific ORF or position within ORF. Breadth was defined as annotated unique rearrangements over total unique productive rearrangements; depth was the summed frequency of those rearrangements. Two-sided Wilcoxon rank-sum tests were used to compare TCR breadth between groups. TCRdb obtained this table from immuneACCESS and retained in-frame rearrangements with V and J assigned. These tables miss some clones; where compared with another copy, unresolved V genes account for less than half of the shortfall, and the remainder is unexplained. That table gives V, J and clone size, and the DNA gave D and trimming. The table for this sample lists around 350,000 clones; approximately 81% of them were counted only once. Together, the top ten hold approximately 3.5% of the sample.

Based on the germline V gene, the CDR1 and CDR2 sequences are MNHEY and SVGAGI. From the cysteine up to the phenylalanine, the CDR3 has a length of 16 residues. Only the CDR3 DNA is retained, 48 bases long and in frame from the first base. V is clipped by 0 bases and J by 1 base, and the sequence between their germline boundaries is 12 bases long. On this clone itself: Its binding antigen is unknown. Base qualities are not provided; no much larger clone lies one nucleotide away.

The treatment or condition label for this specimen denotes: 19 received Ad26.COV2.S at low or high dose, single or two shots; about 5 received placebo; per-sample allocation not given. Repertoires of vaccine and placebo recipients were sequenced from samples collected on day 63 after the first injection. Between 29 July and 7 August 2020, Cohort 1b enrolled about two dozen adults aged 18-55 years at one site in Boston, USA. Ad26.COV2.S was a replication-incompetent adenovirus type 26 vector expressing a prefusion-stabilized SARS-CoV-2 spike protein from the original Wuhan strain. This clonotype was obtained from a person between 18 and 60 years old who received the Ad26.COV2.S COVID-19 vaccine or a placebo. Recombination linked TRBV6-5 to TRBJ1-1; the D gene lacks a confident call. Specimen: peripheral blood, collected in a trial of Ad26.COV2.S vaccine versus placebo. The DNA is TGTGCCAGCAGTTACTCTTCCGGGGAGTGGAACACTGAAGCTTTCTTT. Its protein is CASSYSSGEWNTEAFF.